Included here is one T cell receptor beta chain sequence, with context. These data originate in a study of blood T cell repertoires in COVID-19. Background on the study: Samples representing acute and convalescent COVID-19 were sourced from the United States, Italy and Spain. From T cells, B-cell-depleted T cells, or PBMCs came the material, which was cDNA or gDNA.

CDR3 size: 14 residues. Trimming shortened V by 0 bases and J by 4 bases, and 9 bases separated the two germline ends. Germline CDR1 and CDR2: MGHRA and YSYEKL. Profiling relied on immunoSEQ multiplex PCR, and the TCRdb table lists in-frame clones only, not all of them. The table includes some 300,000 clones, over 80% detected once. The sample comprised peripheral blood. The chain combines TRBV4-1 with TRBJ1-2; D gene ambiguous. This TCR was recovered from a woman aged 45 to 65 with COVID-19, enrolled during active disease. CDR3 nucleotide sequence: TGCGCCAGCAGCCAAGATGGCCCACCCTATGGCTACACCTTC. Translation: CASSQDGPPYGYTF.